This T cell receptor (beta chain) was observed in a study of human T cells and chemical hapten exposure. This clonotype came up many times. The time point: patch test 2, 6 weeks after DPC sensitization. This sample's treatment: therapeutic diphenylcyclopropenone sensitization with weekly scalp DPC. A single record per CDR3 protein comes from TCRdb applying MiXCR to the RACE reads. The table lists approximately 350,000 distinct CDR3 sequences, about 6.9% of them singletons, with around 5.6% in the top ten. Deletions cut 5 bases from V and 3 bases from J, with 17 bases between. The germline CDR1 and CDR2 sequences are MNHEY and SVGEGT. CDR3 length: 16 amino acids.

V gene TRBV6-2 or TRBV6-3 combines with J gene TRBJ1-5; TRBD1 is a possible D gene (5 bases). The material was whole blood, obtained in connection with sensitization to the hapten diphenylcyclopropenone (DPC). This receptor was obtained from a woman under 30 with alopecia areata. Some clones in this sample may be carry-over from other donors' samples. CDR3 amino acids: CASSTRDGSFNQPQHF. The CDR3, as DNA: TGTGCCAGCAGTACCCGGGACGGATCCTTCAATCAGCCCCAGCATTTT.